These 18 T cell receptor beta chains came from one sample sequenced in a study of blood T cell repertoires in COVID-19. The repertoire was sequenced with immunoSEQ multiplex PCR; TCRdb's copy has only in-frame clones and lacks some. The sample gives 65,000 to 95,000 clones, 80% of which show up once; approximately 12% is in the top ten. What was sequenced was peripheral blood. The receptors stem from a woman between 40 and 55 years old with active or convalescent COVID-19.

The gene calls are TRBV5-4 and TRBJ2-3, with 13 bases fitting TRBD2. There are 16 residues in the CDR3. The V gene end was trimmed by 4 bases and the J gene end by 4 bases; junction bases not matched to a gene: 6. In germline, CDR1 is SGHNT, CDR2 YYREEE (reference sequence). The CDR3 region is CASSMRTSGSSDTQYF. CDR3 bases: TGTGCCAGCAGCATGCGGACTAGCGGGAGCTCAGATACGCAGTATTTT.

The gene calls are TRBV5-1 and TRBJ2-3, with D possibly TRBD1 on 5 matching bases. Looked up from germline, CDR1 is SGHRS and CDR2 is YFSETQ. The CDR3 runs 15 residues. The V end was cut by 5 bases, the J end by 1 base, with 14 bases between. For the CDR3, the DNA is TGCGCCAGCAGAACCGCAGGGAAGGGCACAGATACGCAGTATTTT. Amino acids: CASRTAGKGTDTQYF. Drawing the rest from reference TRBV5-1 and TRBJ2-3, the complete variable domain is KAGVTQTPRYLIKTRGQQVTLSCSPISGHRSVSWYQQTPGQGLQFLFEYFSETQRNKGNFPGRFSGRQFSNSRSEMNVSTLELGDSALYLCASRTAGKGTDTQYFGPGTRLTVL.

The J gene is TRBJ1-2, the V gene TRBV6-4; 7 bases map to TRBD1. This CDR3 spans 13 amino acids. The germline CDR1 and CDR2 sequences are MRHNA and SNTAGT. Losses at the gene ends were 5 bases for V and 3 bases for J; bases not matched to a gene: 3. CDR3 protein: CASSPDRDYGYTF. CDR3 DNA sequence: TGTGCCAGCAGTCCCGACAGGGACTATGGCTACACCTTC.

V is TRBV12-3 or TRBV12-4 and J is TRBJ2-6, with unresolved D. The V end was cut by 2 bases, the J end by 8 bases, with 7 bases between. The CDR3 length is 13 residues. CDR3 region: CASSLRESNVLTF. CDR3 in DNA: TGTGCCAGCAGTTTACGAGAATCCAACGTCCTGACTTTC.

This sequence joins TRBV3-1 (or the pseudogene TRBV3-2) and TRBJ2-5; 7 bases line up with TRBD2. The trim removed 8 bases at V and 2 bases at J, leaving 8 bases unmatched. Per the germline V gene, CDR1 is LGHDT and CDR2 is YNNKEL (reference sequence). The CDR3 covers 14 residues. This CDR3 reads CASSAPGGQETQYF. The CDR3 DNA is TGTGCCAGCTCCGCCCCCGGGGGGCAAGAGACCCAGTACTTC.

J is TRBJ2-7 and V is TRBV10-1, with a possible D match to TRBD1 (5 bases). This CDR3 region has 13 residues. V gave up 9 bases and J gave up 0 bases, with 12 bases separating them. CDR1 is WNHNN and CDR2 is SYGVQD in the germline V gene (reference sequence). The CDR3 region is CARQAFHSYEQYF. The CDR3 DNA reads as TGCGCCAGACAGGCCTTCCACTCCTACGAGCAGTACTTC.

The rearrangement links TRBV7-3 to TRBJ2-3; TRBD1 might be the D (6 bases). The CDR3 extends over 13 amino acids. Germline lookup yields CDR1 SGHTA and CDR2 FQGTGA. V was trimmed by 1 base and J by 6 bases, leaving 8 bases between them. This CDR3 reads CASSLSRGDTQYF. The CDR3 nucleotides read TGTGCCAGCAGCTTAAGCAGGGGTGATACGCAGTATTTT.

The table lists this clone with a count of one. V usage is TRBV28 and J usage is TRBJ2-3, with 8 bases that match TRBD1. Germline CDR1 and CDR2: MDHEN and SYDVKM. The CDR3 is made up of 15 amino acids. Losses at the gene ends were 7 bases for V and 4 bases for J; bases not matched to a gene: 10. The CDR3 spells CASTPADRAADTQYF. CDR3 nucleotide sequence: TGTGCCAGCACTCCCGCGGACAGGGCGGCAGATACGCAGTATTTT. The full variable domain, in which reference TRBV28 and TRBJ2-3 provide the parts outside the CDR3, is DVKVTQSSRYLVKRTGEKVFLECVQDMDHENMFWYRQDPGLGLRLIYFSYDVKMKEKGDIPEGYSVSREKKERFSLILESASTNQTSMYLCASTPADRAADTQYFGPGTRLTVL.

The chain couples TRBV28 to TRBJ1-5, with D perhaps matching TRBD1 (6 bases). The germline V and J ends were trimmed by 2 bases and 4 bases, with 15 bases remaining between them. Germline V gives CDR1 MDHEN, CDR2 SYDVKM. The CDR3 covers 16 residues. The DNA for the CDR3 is TGTGCCAGCAGTTTAGCCTGGACAGCAAATAATCAGCCCCAGCATTTT. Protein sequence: CASSLAWTANNQPQHF. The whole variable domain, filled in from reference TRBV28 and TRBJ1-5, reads DVKVTQSSRYLVKRTGEKVFLECVQDMDHENMFWYRQDPGLGLRLIYFSYDVKMKEKGDIPEGYSVSREKKERFSLILESASTNQTSMYLCASSLAWTANNQPQHFGDGTRLSIL.

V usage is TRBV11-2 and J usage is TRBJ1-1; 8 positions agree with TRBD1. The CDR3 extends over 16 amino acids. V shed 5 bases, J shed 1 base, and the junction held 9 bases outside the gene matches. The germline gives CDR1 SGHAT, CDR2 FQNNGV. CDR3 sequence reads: CASSPRTGWGNTEAFF. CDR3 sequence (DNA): TGTGCCAGCAGCCCAAGGACAGGGTGGGGGAACACTGAAGCTTTCTTT.

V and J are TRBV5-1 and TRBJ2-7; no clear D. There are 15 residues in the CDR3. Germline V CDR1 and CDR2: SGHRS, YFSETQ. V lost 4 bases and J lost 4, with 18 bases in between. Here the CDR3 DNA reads TGCGCCAGCAGCGTTGGGCCCCAGAATCTGTACGAGCAGTACTTC. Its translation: CASSVGPQNLYEQYF.

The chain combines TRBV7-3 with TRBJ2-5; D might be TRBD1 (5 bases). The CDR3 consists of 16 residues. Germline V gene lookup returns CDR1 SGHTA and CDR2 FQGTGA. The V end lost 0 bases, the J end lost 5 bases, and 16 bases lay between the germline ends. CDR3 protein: CASSLTGSGWGETQYF. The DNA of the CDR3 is TGTGCCAGCAGCTTAACAGGGTCAGGGTGGGGTGAGACCCAGTACTTC.

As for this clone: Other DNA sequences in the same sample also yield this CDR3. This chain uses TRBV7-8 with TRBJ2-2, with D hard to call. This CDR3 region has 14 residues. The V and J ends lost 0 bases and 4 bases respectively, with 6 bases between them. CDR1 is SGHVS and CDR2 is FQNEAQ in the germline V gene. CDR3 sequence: CASSLARGTGELFF. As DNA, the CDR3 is TGTGCCAGCAGCTTAGCGCGTGGCACCGGGGAGCTGTTTTTT.

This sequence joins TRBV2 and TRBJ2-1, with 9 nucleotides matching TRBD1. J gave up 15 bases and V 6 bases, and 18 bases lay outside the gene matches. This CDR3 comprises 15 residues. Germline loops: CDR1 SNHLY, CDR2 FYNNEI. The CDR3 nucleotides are TGTGCCAGCAGAGCCTCCGGGACAGGGCCCCAGGATCTGTTCTTC. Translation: CASRASGTGPQDLFF. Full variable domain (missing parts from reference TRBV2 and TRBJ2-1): EPEVTQTPSHQVTQMGQEVILRCVPISNHLYFYWYRQILGQKVEFLVSFYNNEISEKSEIFDDQFSVERPDGSNFTLKIRSTKLEDSAMYFCASRASGTGPQDLFFGPGTRLTVL.

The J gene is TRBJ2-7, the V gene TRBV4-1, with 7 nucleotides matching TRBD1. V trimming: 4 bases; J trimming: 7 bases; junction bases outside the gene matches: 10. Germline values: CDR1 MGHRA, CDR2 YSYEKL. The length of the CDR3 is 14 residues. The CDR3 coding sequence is TGCGCCAGCAGCCCCATGGGGACAGTCGGAGAGCAGTACTTC. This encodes CASSPMGTVGEQYF.

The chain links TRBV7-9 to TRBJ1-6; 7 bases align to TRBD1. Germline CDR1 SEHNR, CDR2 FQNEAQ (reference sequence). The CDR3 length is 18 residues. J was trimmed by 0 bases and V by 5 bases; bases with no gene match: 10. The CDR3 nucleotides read TGTGCCAGCAGCCCACCTACAGGGGCCAGCTCCTATAATTCACCCCTCCACTTT. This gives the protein CASSPPTGASSYNSPLHF.

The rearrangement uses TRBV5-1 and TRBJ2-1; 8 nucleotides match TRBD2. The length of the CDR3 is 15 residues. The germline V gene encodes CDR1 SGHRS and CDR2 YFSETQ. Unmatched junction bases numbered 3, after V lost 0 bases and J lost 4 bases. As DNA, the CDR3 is TGCGCCAGCAGCTTGGGGGAGCGGGAGTACAATGAGCAGTTCTTC. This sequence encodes CASSLGEREYNEQFF.

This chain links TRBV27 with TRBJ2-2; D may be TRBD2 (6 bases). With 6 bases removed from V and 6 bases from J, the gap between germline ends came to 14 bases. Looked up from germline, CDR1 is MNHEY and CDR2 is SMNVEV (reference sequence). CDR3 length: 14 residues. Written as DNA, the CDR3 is TGTGCCAGCAGCCCTCCGTGGGGGGCCGGGGAGCTGTTTTTT. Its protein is CASSPPWGAGELFF.